The source of this TCR beta chain is a study of cytomegalovirus exposure and HLA in healthy donors. Study-wide findings and caveats: CMV serostatus was the sole immune exposure data available. Productive status was seen about 87% or about 30% of the time for most TCR beta V segments in an earlier analysis.

Unrecorded immune exposures were likely, despite nominal health at sampling. Per germline, CDR1 SGHDN and CDR2 FVKESK. Losses at the gene ends were 4 bases for V and 14 bases for J; bases not matched to a gene: 8. The CDR3 totals 13 residues. The PCR was carried out with 60 Vbeta primers and 13 Jbeta primers. Profiled with immunoSEQ multiplex PCR; TCRdb holds only in-frame clones, not every one. Its listing shows about 67,000 clones. With respect to this clone: The antigen is undetermined.

The sequencing input was PBMCs. V usage is TRBV14 and J usage is TRBJ1-6; 7 nucleotides line up with TRBD1. The receptor's source is a woman aged 40 to 55 in good health and CMV-seropositive. CDR3 DNA sequence: TGTGCCAGCAGCCGAAGGGGACAGTTGGCCCTCCACTTT. Translated: CASSRRGQLALHF.